The text below deals with one T cell receptor (beta chain). The specificity of this receptor is unknown. The sample holds no much larger clone one base away, and base qualities are not on file. The CDR3 regions of human TCRbeta chains were analyzed by immunosequencing. Per the source publication's procedure: Repertoire TCRs were checked for matches against a reference library of SARS-CoV-2-specific TCRs that had been generated using the MIRA antigen-specificity platform. Breadth was defined as the fraction of unique TCRs that were SARS-CoV-2-associated. Depth was defined as the fraction of total T cells that were SARS-CoV-2-associated. Using the MIRA data, each spike-specific TCR was mapped to the spike region that the TCR reacts to and placed in a CD4 or CD8 class. Log10-transformed breadth and depth values were compared by one-way ANOVA with Sidak's multiple comparisons tests. The immuneACCESS repertoire file appears here via TCRdb, limited to in-frame rearrangements. These files lack a portion of the clones; in checked studies, under half of the deficit traces to unresolved V genes, and the cause of the others is not known. That table furnishes V, J and clone size, whereas the DNA furnished D and trimming. This sample has 90,000 to 110,000 clones in its table, and 70% to 90% of those were observed once. Of the sample, approximately 17% is held by the ten largest clones.

According to the germline V gene (reference sequence), CDR1 reads DFQATT and CDR2 reads SNEGSKA. V loses 3 bases of germline sequence and J loses 5 bases, and the interval between the two ends is 2 bases. Taken from cysteine to phenylalanine, the CDR3 has 10 residues. This entry keeps only the CDR3 DNA: 30 bases, framed from base 1. Per the publication, the time point label means: baseline before first vaccination. The vaccinee samples were drawn from two UK trials, COV001 and COV002, one of which was a single-blind randomized controlled phase 2/3 trial testing AZD1222 (ChAdOx1 nCoV-19) in healthy adults. For TCRbeta chain sequencing, PBMC samples were collected from trial participants at day 0 and at day 28 after the second dose. The data derive from a study of T cell responses to AZD1222 COVID-19 vaccine (dated by TCRdb to the early 2020s). In terms of the full investigation: Because spike-specific TCR depth and breadth did not differ between the two schedules, AZD1222 recipients who got a second dose at roughly 4 weeks were pooled with those who got a second dose at roughly 12 weeks. A total of 240 or so trial participants underwent TCR sequencing, of whom 200 to 220 had received two doses of AZD1222 and some 25 had received two doses of the MenACWY control vaccine. Trial participants were enrolled by age into 18-55, 56-69 and 70-plus year subgroups, with roughly 160, 29 and 62 TCR-sequenced participants respectively. Broad study findings and their caveats: In the small 56-69-year group, the increase in depth fell short of significance, most likely because of low power. Nearly half of unique spike-specific TCRs reportedly recognized epitopes outside regions mutated in the B.1.351 and B.1.1.7 variants. A significant rise in spike-specific TCR breadth and depth was observed after two AZD1222 doses relative to day 0 and relative to MenACWY recipients. The vaccine-associated CD4 TCRs covered the entire spike protein, and the dominant responses fell in regions 160-218 and 743-854. Because no day 14 peak-response samples were available, the repertoires could be characterized only after the peak T cell response. Participants were mostly white British, with more females than males. The authors suggested clonal diversity may have been underestimated. Only five or six AZD1222 recipients were SARS-CoV-2 seropositive at baseline, limiting conclusions about previously exposed vaccinees.

Here the sequenced sample was peripheral blood, taken on day 0 of AZD1222 vaccination. This sequence uses TRBV20-1 and TRBJ2-1; no D segment can be confidently identified. The receptor was derived from an adult in good health. The DNA sequence is TGCAGTGCTAGTGACAATGAGCAGTTCTTC. The encoded protein is CSASDNEQFF.